This T cell receptor (beta chain) was identified during a study of T-cell memory formation after mild COVID-19. Each CDR3 protein gets one entry after TCRdb re-called the 5' RACE reads with MiXCR. The sample has around 300,000 distinct CDR3 sequences, around 13% seen once. Trimming stripped 1 base from V and 2 bases from J, with 12 bases between. The CDR3 length is 15 residues. Germline assignment: CDR1 SGHRS and CDR2 YFSETQ. The gene calls are TRBV5-1 and TRBJ1-2, with D uncertain. The specimen was PBMCs or a T cell subset sorted from them (not recorded which). This receptor was obtained from a man in his late teens or twenties who had mild COVID-19 (a few samples of this study predate the infection). Cell type and time point are not known. The CDR3 sequence is CASSLTFVANYGYTF. The CDR3 DNA is TGCGCCAGCAGCTTGACTTTCGTCGCCAACTATGGCTACACCTTC.